The entry below gives a single T cell receptor beta chain sequence along with its context. As yet, its antigen is unknown. Every isolated RNA sample was fully reverse transcribed, so sequencing captured expressed TCRB transcripts. Libraries were prepared by immunoSEQ multiplex PCR; TCRdb keeps only in-frame clonotypes and omits some of them. The table shows about 740,000 clones, with over 10% occurring only once. The data stem from a study of beta chain features in type 1 diabetes. Looking at the study overall: Comparable age, gender and cell yields were observed in patients relative to healthy donors. Study-level points and caveats: Within each of all four CD4+ subsets, Type 1 diabetes patients had TCRB CDR3s that were moderately but significantly shorter. Still unanswered here is whether HLA type influences TCRB rearrangement.

With V trimmed by 0 bases and J by 6 bases, 6 bases remained unmatched. From germline, CDR1 is SGHRS and CDR2 YFSETQ. The CDR3 consists of 15 residues. The sample was naive CD4+ T cells from blood. The chain combines TRBV5-1 with TRBJ2-1; 7 bases match TRBD2. The source is a man aged 18 to 30 with type 1 diabetes. CDR3 nucleotide sequence: TGCGCCAGCAGCTTGGGCTCTAGCGGCCCCAATGAGCAGTTCTTC. Residues: CASSLGSSGPNEQFF.